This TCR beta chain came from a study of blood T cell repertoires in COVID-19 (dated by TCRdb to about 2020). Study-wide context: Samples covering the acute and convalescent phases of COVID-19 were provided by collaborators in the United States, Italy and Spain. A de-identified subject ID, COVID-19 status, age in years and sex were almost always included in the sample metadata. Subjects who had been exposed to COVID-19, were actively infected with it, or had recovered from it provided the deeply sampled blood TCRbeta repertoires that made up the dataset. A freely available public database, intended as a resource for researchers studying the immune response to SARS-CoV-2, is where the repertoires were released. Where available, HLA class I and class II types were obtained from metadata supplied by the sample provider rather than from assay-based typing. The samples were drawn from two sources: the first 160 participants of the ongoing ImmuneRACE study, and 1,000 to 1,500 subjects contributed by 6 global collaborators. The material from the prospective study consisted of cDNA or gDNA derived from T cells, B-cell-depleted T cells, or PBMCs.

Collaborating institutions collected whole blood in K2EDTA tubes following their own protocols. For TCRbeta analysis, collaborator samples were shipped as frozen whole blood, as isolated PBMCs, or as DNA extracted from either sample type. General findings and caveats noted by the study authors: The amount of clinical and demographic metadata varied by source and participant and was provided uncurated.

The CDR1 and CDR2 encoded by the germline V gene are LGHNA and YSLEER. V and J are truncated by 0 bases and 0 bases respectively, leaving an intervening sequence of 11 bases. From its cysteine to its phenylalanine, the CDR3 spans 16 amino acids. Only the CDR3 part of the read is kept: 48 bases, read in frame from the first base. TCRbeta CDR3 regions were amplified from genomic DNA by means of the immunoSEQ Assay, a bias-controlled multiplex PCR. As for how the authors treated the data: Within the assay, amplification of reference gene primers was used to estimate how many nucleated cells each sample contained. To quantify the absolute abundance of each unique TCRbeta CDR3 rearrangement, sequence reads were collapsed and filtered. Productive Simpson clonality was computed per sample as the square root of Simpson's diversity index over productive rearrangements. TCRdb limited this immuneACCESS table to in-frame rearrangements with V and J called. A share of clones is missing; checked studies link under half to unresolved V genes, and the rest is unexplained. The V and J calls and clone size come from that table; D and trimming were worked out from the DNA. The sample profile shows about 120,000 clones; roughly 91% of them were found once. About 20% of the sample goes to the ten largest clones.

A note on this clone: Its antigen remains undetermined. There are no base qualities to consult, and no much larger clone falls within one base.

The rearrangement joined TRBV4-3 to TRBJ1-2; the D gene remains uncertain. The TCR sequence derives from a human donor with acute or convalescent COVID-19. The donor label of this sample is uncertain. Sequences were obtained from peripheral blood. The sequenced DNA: TGCGCCAGCAGCCAAGAAGCGAGGTTAGCTAACTATGGCTACACCTTC. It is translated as CASSQEARLANYGYTF.